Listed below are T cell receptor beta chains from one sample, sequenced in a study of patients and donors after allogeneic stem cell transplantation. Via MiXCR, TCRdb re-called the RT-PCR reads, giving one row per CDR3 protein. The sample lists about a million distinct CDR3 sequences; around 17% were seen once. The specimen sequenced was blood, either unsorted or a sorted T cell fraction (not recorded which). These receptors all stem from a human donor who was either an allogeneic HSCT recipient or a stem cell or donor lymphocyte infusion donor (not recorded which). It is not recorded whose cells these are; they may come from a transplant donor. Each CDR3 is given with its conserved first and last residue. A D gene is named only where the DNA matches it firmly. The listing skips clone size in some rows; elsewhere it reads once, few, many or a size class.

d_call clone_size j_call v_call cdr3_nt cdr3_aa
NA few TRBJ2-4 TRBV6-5 TGTGCCAGCAGTTACTCAGGACTCGGTACCGGGGACGACATTCAGTACTTC CASSYSGLGTGDDIQYF
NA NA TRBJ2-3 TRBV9 TGTGCCAGCAGCGTAGCCGGCATAACAGATACGCAGTATTTT CASSVAGITDTQYF
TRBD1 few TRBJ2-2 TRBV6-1 TGTGCCAGCCATAGACAGGGGACCACCGGGGAGCTGTTTTTT CASHRQGTTGELFF
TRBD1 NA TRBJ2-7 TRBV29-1 TGCAGCGCCGCAAAAACCGGGACAGGGATCCACGAGCAGTACTTC CSAAKTGTGIHEQYF
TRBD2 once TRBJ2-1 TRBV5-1 TGCGCCAGCAGCCCCTATACCCGCGGGGGATCCTACAATGAGCAGTTCTTC CASSPYTRGGSYNEQFF
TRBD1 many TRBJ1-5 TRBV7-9 TGTGCCAGCAGCGTGGGGACAGGCAATCAGCCCCAGCATTTT CASSVGTGNQPQHF
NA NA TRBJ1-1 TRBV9 TGTGCCAGCAGCGGATTGGGACTCCAGAACACTGAAGCTTTCTTT CASSGLGLQNTEAFF
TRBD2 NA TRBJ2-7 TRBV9 TGTGCCAGCTCCAAGGGACTACTCTACGAGCAGTACTTC CASSKGLLYEQYF
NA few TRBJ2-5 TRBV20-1 TGCAGTGCTACTAGAGGAGAGACCCAGTACTTC CSATRGETQYF
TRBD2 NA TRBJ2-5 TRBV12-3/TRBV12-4 TGTGCCAGCAGTTTTGGTGGGGGGGACCAGTACTTC CASSFGGGDQYF
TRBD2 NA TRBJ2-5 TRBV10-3 TGTGCCATCAGGGATGCCGGGACTAACAACCAAGAGACCCAGTACTTC CAIRDAGTNNQETQYF
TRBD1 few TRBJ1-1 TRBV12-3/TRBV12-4 TGTGCCAGCAGGAGACAGGGCCTAAACACTGAAGCTTTCTTT CASRRQGLNTEAFF
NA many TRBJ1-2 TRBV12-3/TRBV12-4 TGTGCCAGCAGCCAGACGCGGGGCGCAGGTGGCTACACCTTC CASSQTRGAGGYTF
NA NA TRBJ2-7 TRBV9 TGTGCCAGCAGCCCCCGTCCGGGACTGAATCCAGAGCAGTACTTC CASSPRPGLNPEQYF
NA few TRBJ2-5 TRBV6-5 TGTGCCAGCAGTTACTCGGCTGCGGAGACCCAGTACTTC CASSYSAAETQYF
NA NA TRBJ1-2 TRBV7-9 TGTGCCAGCAGACCGCCGCAGCTATATGGCTACACCTTC CASRPPQLYGYTF
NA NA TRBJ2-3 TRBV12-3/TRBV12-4 TGTGCCAGCAGCTTAGGAGGGGGCAAGGACTGGATCACAGATACGCAGTATTTT CASSLGGGKDWITDTQYF
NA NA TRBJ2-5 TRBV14 TGTGCCAGCAGCCAAGATAAAATTGATGAGACCCAGTACTTC CASSQDKIDETQYF
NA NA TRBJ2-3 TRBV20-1 TGCAGTGCCGCCCGAGGGCCCTACACAGATACGCAGTATTTT CSAARGPYTDTQYF
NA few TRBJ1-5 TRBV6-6 TGTGCCAGCAGTTACGTTGGATGGCCCCAGCATTTT CASSYVGWPQHF
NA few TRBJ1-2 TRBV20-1 TGCAGTGCTAGAGATTCTGGGCGGAACTATGGCTACACCTTC CSARDSGRNYGYTF
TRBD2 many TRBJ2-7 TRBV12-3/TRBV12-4 TGTGCCACCGGGACTAGCGGATCCTACGAGCAGTACTTC CATGTSGSYEQYF
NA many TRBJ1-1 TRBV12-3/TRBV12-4 TGTGCCAGCAGTTTCGGGACCTCGAACACTGAAGCTTTCTTT CASSFGTSNTEAFF
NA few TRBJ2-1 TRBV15 TGTGCCACTGGCCTGGGGGATTACAATGAGCAGTTCTTC CATGLGDYNEQFF
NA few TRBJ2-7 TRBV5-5 TGTGCCAGCACCTCGGGGACACTCTACGAGCAGTACTTC CASTSGTLYEQYF
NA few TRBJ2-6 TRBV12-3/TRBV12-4 TGTGCCAGCCACAAAAGGGACCTCCTTCTCCCCGGCTCTGGGGCCAACGTCCTGACTTTC CASHKRDLLLPGSGANVLTF
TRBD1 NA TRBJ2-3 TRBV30 TGTGCCTGGTCTCCGACAGGGAGATTCGCAGATACGCAGTATTTT CAWSPTGRFADTQYF
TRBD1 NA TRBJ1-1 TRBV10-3 TGTGCCATCAGTGAGGGACAGGTTATGAACACTGAAGCTTTCTTT CAISEGQVMNTEAFF
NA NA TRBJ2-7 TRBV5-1 TGCGCCAGCAGCTTGGCCCTCCCGACTAGGGACGAGCAGTACTTC CASSLALPTRDEQYF
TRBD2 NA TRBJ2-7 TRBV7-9 TGTGCCAGCAGCTTAGTTACTAGCGGGGACCTGTACGAGCAGTACTTC CASSLVTSGDLYEQYF
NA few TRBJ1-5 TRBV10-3 TGTGCCATCAGTGCGACAGGTCTCAATCAGCCCCAGCATTTT CAISATGLNQPQHF
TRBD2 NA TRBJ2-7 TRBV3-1 TGTGCCAGCAGCCAGTCCGGGACTAGCGCTACACCCTCCTACGAGCAGTACTTC CASSQSGTSATPSYEQYF
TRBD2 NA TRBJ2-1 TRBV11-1 TGTGCCAGCAGCTCCCCGGGACTAGCGGGAGGAAGCTCCTACAATGAGCAGTTCTTC CASSSPGLAGGSSYNEQFF
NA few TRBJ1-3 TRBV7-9 TGTGCCAGCAGCCCAATGGGAACGGTACTCTCTGGAAACACCATATATTTT CASSPMGTVLSGNTIYF
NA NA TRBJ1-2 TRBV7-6 TGTGCCAGCAGCTTAGAGGGCAGCGACCGCTACACCTTC CASSLEGSDRYTF
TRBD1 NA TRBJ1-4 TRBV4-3 TGCGCCAGCAGCCACTCAGGGGGAGGCGAAAAACTGTTTTTT CASSHSGGGEKLFF
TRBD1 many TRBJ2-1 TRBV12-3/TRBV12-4 TGTGCCAGCAGTTTTATCACAGGGGTTGATGAGCAGTTCTTC CASSFITGVDEQFF
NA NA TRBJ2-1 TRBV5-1 TGCGCCAGCAGCTTGACCAGGGGCGACTACAATGAGCAGTTCTTC CASSLTRGDYNEQFF
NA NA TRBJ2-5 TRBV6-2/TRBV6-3 TGTGCCAGCAGTTACACCCTCCTCCGATACCAAGAGACCCAGTACTTC CASSYTLLRYQETQYF
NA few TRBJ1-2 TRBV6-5 TGTGCCAGCAGTTACTCGGAGCTCTCGGGGTCCTATGGCTACACCTTC CASSYSELSGSYGYTF
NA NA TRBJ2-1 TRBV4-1 TGCGCCAGCGGCCAAGTGGGACGTGGGTCCTACAATGAGCAGTTCTTC CASGQVGRGSYNEQFF
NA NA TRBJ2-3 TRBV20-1 TGCAGTGCCCCACCAGGGGTCGTCAAAGATCCGCAGTATTTT CSAPPGVVKDPQYF
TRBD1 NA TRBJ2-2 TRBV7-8 TGTGCCAGCAGCTTAATCATCAGGGGGTACACCGGGGAGCTGTTTTTT CASSLIIRGYTGELFF
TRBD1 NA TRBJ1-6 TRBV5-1 TGCGCCAGCCAGGAGGGTTACAGGGGTTTAAGGAATTCACCCCTCCACTTT CASQEGYRGLRNSPLHF
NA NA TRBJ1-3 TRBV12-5 TGTGCTAGTGGTTTGTCCCGCACTGGAAACACCATATATTTT CASGLSRTGNTIYF
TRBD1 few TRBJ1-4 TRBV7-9 TGTGCCAGCACTCATCCGGGACAGCAGAATGAAAAACTGTTTTTT CASTHPGQQNEKLFF
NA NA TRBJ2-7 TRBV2 TGTGCCAGCAGTGAAGCGCGTTCTAGCGAGCAGTACTTC CASSEARSSEQYF
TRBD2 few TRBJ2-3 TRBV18 TGTGCCAGCTCACCCCTAGCGGTTAGCACAGATACGCAGTATTTT CASSPLAVSTDTQYF
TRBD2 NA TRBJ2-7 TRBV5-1 TGCGCCAGCAGCTTGGTCCGGGGGGGCCGGTACGAGCAGTACTTC CASSLVRGGRYEQYF
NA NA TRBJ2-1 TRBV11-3 TGTGCCAGCAGCCCGGAAAAGGGCTATGAGCAGTTCTTC CASSPEKGYEQFF
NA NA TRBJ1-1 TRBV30 TGTGCCTGGAGGGGGGACACAAAGAACACTGAAGCTTTCTTT CAWRGDTKNTEAFF
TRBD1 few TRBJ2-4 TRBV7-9 TGTGCCAGCAGCCCTGGACAGGGGATGGACAAAAACATTCAGTACTTC CASSPGQGMDKNIQYF
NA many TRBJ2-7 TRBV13 TGTGCCAGCAGCTTACTTAGCGGTCCCTCCTACGAGCAGTACTTC CASSLLSGPSYEQYF
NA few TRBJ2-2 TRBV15 TGTGCCACCAGCAGAGTAATCAACACCGGGGAGCTGTTTTTT CATSRVINTGELFF
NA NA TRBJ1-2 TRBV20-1 TGCAGTGCTAGAGATCGCAGGGATGGCTACACCTTC CSARDRRDGYTF
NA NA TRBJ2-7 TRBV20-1 TGCAGTGCGCCTAGTCCGACTCTAAACGAGCAGTACTTC CSAPSPTLNEQYF
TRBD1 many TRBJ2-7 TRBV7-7 TGTGCTAGCAGCACGGGACAGGGTAACGAGCAGTACTTC CASSTGQGNEQYF
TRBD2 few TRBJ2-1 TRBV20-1 TGCAGTGCTAGGGTTAGCGGGAGCCTAAGCTCCTACAATGAGCAGTTCTTC CSARVSGSLSSYNEQFF
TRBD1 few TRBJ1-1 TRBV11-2 TGTGCCAGCAGCTTCCCGACAGGGGGCGAGAGAAGTAGGTCTGAAGCTTTCTTT CASSFPTGGERSRSEAFF